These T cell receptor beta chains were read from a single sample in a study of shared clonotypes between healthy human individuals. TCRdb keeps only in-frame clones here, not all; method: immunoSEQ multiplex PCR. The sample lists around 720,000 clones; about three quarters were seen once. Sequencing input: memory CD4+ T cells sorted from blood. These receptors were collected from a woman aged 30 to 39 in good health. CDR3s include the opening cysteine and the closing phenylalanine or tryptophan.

CDR3 protein: CASLRTGSYEQYF; V gene: TRBV28; J gene: TRBJ2-7
CDR3 protein: CASSGGLQSSYEQYF; V gene: TRBV2; J gene: TRBJ2-7
CDR3 protein: CASSYQGRMNTEAFF; V gene: TRBV27; J gene: TRBJ1-1
CDR3 protein: CASSPRQTLSYEQYF; V gene: TRBV28; J gene: TRBJ2-7
CDR3 protein: CASSLSRGDEQFF; V gene: TRBV27; J gene: TRBJ2-1
CDR3 protein: CASKGATAGHAGETQYF; V gene: TRBV7-9; J gene: TRBJ2-5
CDR3 protein: CASSSRGQDVAFF; V gene: TRBV27; J gene: TRBJ1-1
CDR3 protein: CSVGGRLTDTQYF; V gene: TRBV29-1; J gene: TRBJ2-3
CDR3 protein: CSVEMSLGEQYF; V gene: TRBV29-1; J gene: TRBJ2-7
CDR3 protein: CASSPAGSMGTQYF; V gene: TRBV5-6; J gene: TRBJ2-5
CDR3 protein: CASSFQETQYF; V gene: TRBV2; J gene: TRBJ2-5
CDR3 protein: CASRTPGGRGGYGYTF; V gene: TRBV28; J gene: TRBJ1-2
CDR3 protein: CASSLTGRGNTEAFF; V gene: TRBV13; J gene: TRBJ1-1
CDR3 protein: CASRSTTNTGELFF; V gene: TRBV28; J gene: TRBJ2-2
CDR3 protein: CASSSRLETFSYEQYF; V gene: TRBV18; J gene: TRBJ2-7
CDR3 protein: CASSVAQGLQETQYF; V gene: TRBV9; J gene: TRBJ2-5
CDR3 protein: CASSSTQSGYEQYF; V gene: TRBV7-9; J gene: TRBJ2-7
CDR3 protein: CASSPQATSTEAFF; V gene: TRBV11-3; J gene: TRBJ1-1
CDR3 protein: CASSFEGHKPSQPQHF; V gene: TRBV5-6; J gene: TRBJ1-5
CDR3 protein: CASRGRESYEQYF; V gene: TRBV10-2; J gene: TRBJ2-7
CDR3 protein: CASSPQTGSYEQYF; V gene: TRBV23-1; J gene: -
CDR3 protein: CASSAQGQSDTQYF; V gene: TRBV2; J gene: TRBJ2-3
CDR3 protein: CSVVEGSGTQYF; V gene: TRBV29-1; J gene: TRBJ2-5
CDR3 protein: CASSQARDSGYTF; V gene: TRBV4-1; J gene: TRBJ1-2
CDR3 protein: CASSQDRGENTEAFF; V gene: TRBV4-2; J gene: TRBJ1-1
CDR3 protein: CASMPTGTGYEQYF; V gene: TRBV2; J gene: TRBJ2-7
CDR3 protein: CASSIEWRAGQPQHF; V gene: TRBV19; J gene: TRBJ1-5
CDR3 protein: CASSLTGSGANVLTF; V gene: TRBV5-6; J gene: TRBJ2-6
CDR3 protein: CATSRDGGTDTQYF; V gene: TRBV15; J gene: TRBJ2-3
CDR3 protein: CASSQEDRGDRYGYTF; V gene: TRBV4-1; J gene: TRBJ1-2
CDR3 protein: CASSFDGKVNEQFF; V gene: TRBV5-1; J gene: TRBJ2-1
CDR3 protein: CASSLRGSSGEQFF; V gene: TRBV28; J gene: TRBJ2-1
CDR3 protein: CASSLTTGDRPQHF; V gene: TRBV7-2; J gene: TRBJ1-5
CDR3 protein: CASSYKDSSYEQYF; V gene: TRBV6-6; J gene: TRBJ2-7
CDR3 protein: CASSYGAVIYNEQFF; V gene: TRBV6-5; J gene: TRBJ2-1
CDR3 protein: CAWSGPAGGYTF; V gene: TRBV30; J gene: TRBJ1-2
CDR3 protein: CATSGKPRNYGYTF; V gene: TRBV15; J gene: TRBJ1-2
CDR3 protein: CASALLGWEQYF; V gene: TRBV6-5; J gene: TRBJ2-7
CDR3 protein: CASSSTGSTNEKLFF; V gene: TRBV5-1; J gene: TRBJ1-4
CDR3 protein: CASSRQNSGNTIYF; V gene: TRBV7-2; J gene: TRBJ1-3
CDR3 protein: CASKVSGAPGNIQYF; V gene: TRBV6-1; J gene: TRBJ2-4
CDR3 protein: CASSLLGASSTEAFF; V gene: TRBV6-5; J gene: TRBJ1-1
CDR3 protein: CSVQTDQTYEQYF; V gene: TRBV29-1; J gene: TRBJ2-7
CDR3 protein: CSATITDTQYF; V gene: TRBV20-1; J gene: TRBJ2-3
CDR3 protein: CASSQDTTGTGLGNTIYF; V gene: TRBV4-1; J gene: TRBJ1-3
CDR3 protein: CASSADRQGGYTF; V gene: TRBV6-1; J gene: TRBJ1-2
CDR3 protein: CASSPKTSGNYNEQFF; V gene: TRBV27; J gene: TRBJ2-1
CDR3 protein: CASSFQGYEQYF; V gene: TRBV5-1; J gene: TRBJ2-7
CDR3 protein: CASSLDWGSGSNQPQHF; V gene: TRBV11-2; J gene: TRBJ1-5
CDR3 protein: CASSPPGQGRLAFF; V gene: TRBV28; J gene: TRBJ1-1
CDR3 protein: CASRRRLAGGGETQYF; V gene: TRBV27; J gene: TRBJ2-5
CDR3 protein: CASSFSSIGELFF; V gene: TRBV5-4; J gene: TRBJ2-2
CDR3 protein: CASSPGLATPGPDTQYF; V gene: TRBV5-4; J gene: TRBJ2-3
CDR3 protein: CASSFHLTGASGNTIYF; V gene: TRBV11-2; J gene: TRBJ1-3
CDR3 protein: CATRGGTGGARSNQPQHF; V gene: TRBV10-3; J gene: TRBJ1-5
CDR3 protein: CASSTGTGDETQYF; V gene: TRBV19; J gene: TRBJ2-5